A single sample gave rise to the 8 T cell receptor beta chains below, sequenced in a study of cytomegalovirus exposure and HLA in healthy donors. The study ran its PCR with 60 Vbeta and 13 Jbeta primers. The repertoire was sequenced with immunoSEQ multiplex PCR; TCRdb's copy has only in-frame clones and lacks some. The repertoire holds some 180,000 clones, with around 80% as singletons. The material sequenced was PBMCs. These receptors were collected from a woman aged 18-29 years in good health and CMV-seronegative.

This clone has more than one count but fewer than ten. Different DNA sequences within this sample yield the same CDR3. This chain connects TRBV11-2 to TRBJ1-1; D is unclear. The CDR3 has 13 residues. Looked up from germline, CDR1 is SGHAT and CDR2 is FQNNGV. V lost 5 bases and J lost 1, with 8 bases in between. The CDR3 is CASSPSGNTEAFF. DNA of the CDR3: TGTGCCAGCAGCCCGAGTGGGAACACTGAAGCTTTCTTT.

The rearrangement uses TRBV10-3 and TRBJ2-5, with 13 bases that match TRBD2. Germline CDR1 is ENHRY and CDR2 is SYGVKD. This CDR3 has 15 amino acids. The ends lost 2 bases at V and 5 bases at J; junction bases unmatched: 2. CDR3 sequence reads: CAISEGTSGMETQYF. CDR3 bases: TGTGCCATCAGTGAGGGGACTAGCGGGATGGAGACCCAGTACTTC.

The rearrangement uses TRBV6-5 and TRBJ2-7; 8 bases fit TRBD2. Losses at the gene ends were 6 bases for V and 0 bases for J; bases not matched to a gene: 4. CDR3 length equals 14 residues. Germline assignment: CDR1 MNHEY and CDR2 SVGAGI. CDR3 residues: CASRKAGDSYEQYF. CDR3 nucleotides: TGTGCCAGCAGGAAAGCGGGAGACTCCTACGAGCAGTACTTC.

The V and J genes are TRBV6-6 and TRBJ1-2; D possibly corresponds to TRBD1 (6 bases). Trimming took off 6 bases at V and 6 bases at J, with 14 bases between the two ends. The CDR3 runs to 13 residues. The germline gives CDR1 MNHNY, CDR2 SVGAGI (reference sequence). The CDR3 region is CASRGTMDDGYTF. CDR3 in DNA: TGTGCCAGCAGAGGGACAATGGACGATGGCTACACCTTC.

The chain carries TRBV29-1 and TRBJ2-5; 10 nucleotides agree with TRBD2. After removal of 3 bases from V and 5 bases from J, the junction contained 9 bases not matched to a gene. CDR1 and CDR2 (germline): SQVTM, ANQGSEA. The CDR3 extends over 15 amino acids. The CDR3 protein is CSVERGLAEVETQYF. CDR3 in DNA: TGCAGCGTTGAGCGTGGACTAGCGGAGGTGGAGACCCAGTACTTC. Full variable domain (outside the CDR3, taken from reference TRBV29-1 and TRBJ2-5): SAVISQKPSRDICQRGTSLTIQCQVDSQVTMMFWYRQQPGQSLTLIATANQGSEATYESGFVIDKFPISRPNLTFSTLTVSNMSPEDSSIYLCSVERGLAEVETQYFGPGTRLLVL.

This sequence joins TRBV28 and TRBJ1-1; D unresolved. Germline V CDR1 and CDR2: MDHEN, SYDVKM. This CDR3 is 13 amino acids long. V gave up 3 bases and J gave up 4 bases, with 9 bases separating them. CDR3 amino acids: CASSFREGTEAFF. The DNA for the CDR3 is TGTGCCAGCAGTTTCCGAGAGGGCACTGAAGCTTTCTTT.

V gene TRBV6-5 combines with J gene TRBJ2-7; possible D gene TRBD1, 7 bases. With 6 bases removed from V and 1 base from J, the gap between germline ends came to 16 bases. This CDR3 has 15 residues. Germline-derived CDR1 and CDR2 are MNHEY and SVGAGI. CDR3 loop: CASSHQGGKSYEQYF. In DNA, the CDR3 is TGTGCCAGCAGCCACCAGGGGGGCAAGTCCTACGAGCAGTACTTC.

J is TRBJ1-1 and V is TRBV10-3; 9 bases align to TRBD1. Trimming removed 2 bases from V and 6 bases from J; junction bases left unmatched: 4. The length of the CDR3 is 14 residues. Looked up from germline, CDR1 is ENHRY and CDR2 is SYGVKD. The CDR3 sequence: CAISEPDRGAEAFF. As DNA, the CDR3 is TGTGCCATCAGTGAGCCCGACAGGGGGGCTGAAGCTTTCTTT.